Below, one T cell receptor beta chain is given with its context. The antigen is not known. At one end, the junction sequence differs from germline, possibly due to a read error. Germline CDR1 and CDR2: MNHEY and SVGEGT. The length of the CDR3 is 19 residues. Sequencing was done on patients that had shown CD8+CD57+ cell expansion by flow cytometry. None of the patients had been given any therapy when their blood was sampled. The sample is drawn from a study of CD8+CD57+ T cells in acquired aplastic anemia. Whole-study results and caveats: Common to patients and controls were roughly 30 CD8+ CDR3 sequences.

Profiling of TCR beta VDJ combinations and CDR3 sequences used genomic DNA as template. TCRdb re-derived calls from the reads in MiXCR, one entry per CDR3 protein. Altogether 150,000 to 200,000 distinct CDR3 sequences are present, 40% to 50% being singletons, with the ten largest covering approximately 9.7%. The source is a human donor with aplastic anemia. The rearrangement uses TRBV6-2 or TRBV6-3 and TRBJ1-1, with 7 nucleotides matching TRBD1. The sequenced material came from sorted CD4+, CD8+, or CD8+CD57+ T cells (not recorded which) from PBMCs. CDR3 loop: CASSSYTDRVWVMNTEALF. In nucleotides, the CDR3 is TGTGCCAGCAGTTCCTATACCGACAGGGTCTGGGTAATGAACACTGAAGCTCTCTTT.